This T cell receptor (beta chain) was profiled in a study of T cell responses to AZD1222 COVID-19 vaccine (dated by TCRdb to the early 2020s). With regard to the full study: AZD1222 recipients with second doses at about 4 weeks or about 12 weeks were pooled, because spike-specific TCR depth and breadth did not differ between schedules. A total of 230 to 250 trial participants underwent TCR sequencing, of whom 200 to 220 had received two doses of AZD1222 and 26 had received two doses of the MenACWY control vaccine. Enrollment into the trials was organized by age into subgroups of 18-55, 56-69 and 70-plus years, and those subgroups contained about 160, 30 and 59 TCR-sequenced participants, respectively.

Overall study results and their limits: The whole spike protein was spanned by vaccine-associated CD4 TCRs, and dominant responses were seen in regions 160-218 and 743-854. Epitopes outside the regions mutated in the B.1.351 and B.1.1.7 variants were reportedly recognized by nearly half of the unique spike-specific TCRs. The 56-69-year group was small, and its depth increase did not reach significance, likely because of low power. After two AZD1222 doses, both the breadth and the depth of spike-specific TCRs were significantly higher than at day 0 and than in MenACWY recipients. No day 14 peak-response samples were available, so repertoires were characterized only after the peak T cell response. Conclusions about previously exposed vaccinees are limited because only six or seven AZD1222 recipients were SARS-CoV-2 seropositive at baseline. Participants were mostly white British, with more females than males. The authors suggested clonal diversity may have been underestimated.

Measured from the cysteine to the phenylalanine, the CDR3 is 15 residues long. Solely the CDR3 DNA is kept, with 45 bases framed from the first base. Relative to germline, V is missing 5 bases and J is missing 5 bases, with 10 bases of the junction outside any gene match. The germline V gene (reference sequence) yields LNHNV for CDR1 and YYDKDF for CDR2. This clone was counted a single time. The target of this receptor is not known. No much larger clonotype is one base removed from it; base qualities were not supplied. The sample's time point label is to be understood as: baseline before first vaccination. Vaccinee samples came from UK trials COV001 and COV002, including a single-blind randomized controlled phase 2/3 trial of AZD1222 (ChAdOx1 nCoV-19) in healthy adults. For TCRbeta chain sequencing, PBMC samples were collected from trial participants at day 0 and at day 28 after the second dose. The CDR3 regions of human TCRbeta chains were analyzed by immunosequencing. For the original study's pipeline: TCRs in the repertoires were matched against a reference library of SARS-CoV-2-specific TCRs that had been generated with the MIRA antigen-specificity platform. Breadth was defined as the fraction of unique TCRs that were SARS-CoV-2-associated. Depth was defined as the fraction of total T cells that were SARS-CoV-2-associated. Using the MIRA data, each spike-specific TCR was assigned both to the spike region to which the TCR was reactive and to a CD4 or CD8 class. Log10-transformed breadth and depth values were compared by one-way ANOVA with Sidak's multiple comparisons tests. Drawn from immuneACCESS, this table holds only the in-frame rearrangements with V and J called that TCRdb kept. Clones are partly lost; checked studies trace under half to an unresolved V gene and leave the rest unexplained. The V and J calls and clone size were taken over from that table, and D and trimming were inferred from the DNA. For this sample the table gives fewer than 95,000 clones, of which over 75% were detected only once. The top ten hold approximately 30% of the sample.

The specimen comprised peripheral blood, sampled on day 0 of AZD1222 vaccination. The receptor's source is an adult in good health. In this chain, TRBV15 is recombined with TRBJ2-7, with TRBD2 matching 9 junction bases. The DNA sequence is given as TGTGCCACCAGCGGACTAGCGTTGGGCCAGGACGAGCAGTACTTC. Translated, it gives CATSGLALGQDEQYF.